These T cell receptor beta chains were read from a single sample in a study of graft-versus-host responses after intestinal transplantation. Method: immunoSEQ multiplex PCR; TCRdb's copy keeps in-frame clones and lacks some. The table lists about 69,000 clones, 80% to 95% of them singletons. The specimen comprised bone marrow, sampled almost 750 days after intestinal transplantation. The receptors originated from a human patient who received an intestinal transplant, so some T cells may come from the graft donor. Both conserved end residues are part of each CDR3. The D gene is left open where the match is weak. The size entry is marked missing in some rows and otherwise reads once, few, many or a size class.

CDR3 DNA: TGTGCCAGCAGTCTGGGACAGGGCAATCAGCCCCAGCATTTT; CDR3 protein: CASSLGQGNQPQHF; J gene: TRBJ1-5; V gene: TRBV27; D gene: TRBD1; clone size: .
CDR3 DNA: TGCGCCAGCAGACCACGGGACAGGGGGCGGGATGAGCAGTTCTTC; CDR3 protein: CASRPRDRGRDEQFF; J gene: TRBJ2-1; V gene: TRBV5-1; D gene: TRBD1; clone size: .
CDR3 DNA: TGTGCCAGCACACTACGGGAGGGCCTCGGCGAGCAGTACTTC; CDR3 protein: CASTLREGLGEQYF; J gene: TRBJ2-7; V gene: TRBV6-5; D gene: TRBD2; clone size: .
CDR3 DNA: TGTGCTAGTGGTTCCGAGGGGGTTGGAAACACCATATATTTT; CDR3 protein: CASGSEGVGNTIYF; J gene: TRBJ1-3; V gene: TRBV12-5; D gene: .; clone size: .
CDR3 DNA: TGTGCCAGTAGGCCATTGAGCGGGGGGGACACCGGGGAGCTGTTTTTT; CDR3 protein: CASRPLSGGDTGELFF; J gene: TRBJ2-2; V gene: TRBV19; D gene: TRBD2; clone size: many
CDR3 DNA: TGTGCCAGCAGTTTACTAGCGGGGGGTGGTTACAATGAGCAGTTCTTC; CDR3 protein: CASSLLAGGGYNEQFF; J gene: TRBJ2-1; V gene: TRBV27; D gene: TRBD2; clone size: .
CDR3 DNA: TGTGCCAGCAGCCCAGCCGGGACCGCGAGCTCCTACGAGCAGTACTTC; CDR3 protein: CASSPAGTASSYEQYF; J gene: TRBJ2-7; V gene: TRBV7-3; D gene: .; clone size: once
CDR3 DNA: TGTGCCAGCAGCTTAGAACCAGGGAACACTGAAGCTTTCTTT; CDR3 protein: CASSLEPGNTEAFF; J gene: TRBJ1-1; V gene: TRBV7-3; D gene: .; clone size: .
CDR3 DNA: TGTGCCAGCAGCGCATGGGGGGGTCAGCCCCAGCATTTT; CDR3 protein: CASSAWGGQPQHF; J gene: TRBJ1-5; V gene: TRBV7-6; D gene: .; clone size: .
CDR3 DNA: TGTGCCAGCAGTGAATTAGTAAGCGGGGGGGCCGATGAGCAGTTCTTC; CDR3 protein: CASSELVSGGADEQFF; J gene: TRBJ2-1; V gene: TRBV2; D gene: TRBD2; clone size: .
CDR3 DNA: TGTGCCAGCAGCTTAGGGGTGGGGGTCGAGCAGTACTTC; CDR3 protein: CASSLGVGVEQYF; J gene: TRBJ2-7; V gene: TRBV7-6; D gene: .; clone size: .
CDR3 DNA: TGTGCCAGCACCTCAGGGCAGAACTATGGCTACACCTTC; CDR3 protein: CASTSGQNYGYTF; J gene: TRBJ1-2; V gene: TRBV6-5; D gene: .; clone size: .
CDR3 DNA: TGTGCCAGTAGTATCGGGCCAGTTAACGCAGGGGAGACCCAGTACTTC; CDR3 protein: CASSIGPVNAGETQYF; J gene: TRBJ2-5; V gene: TRBV19; D gene: .; clone size: .
CDR3 DNA: TGTGCCAGCAGTGCGAGACAGGGACCCTACAATGAGCAGTTCTTC; CDR3 protein: CASSARQGPYNEQFF; J gene: TRBJ2-1; V gene: TRBV25-1; D gene: TRBD1; clone size: once
CDR3 DNA: TGTGCCAGCAGACTGGGGACAGGGTTTGGCTACACCTTC; CDR3 protein: CASRLGTGFGYTF; J gene: TRBJ1-2; V gene: TRBV6-5; D gene: TRBD1; clone size: .
CDR3 DNA: TGCAGCGTTGAATTTTTGGGAAAAGGAGATACGCAGTATTTT; CDR3 protein: CSVEFLGKGDTQYF; J gene: TRBJ2-3; V gene: TRBV29-1; D gene: .; clone size: .
CDR3 DNA: TGTGCCAGTAGCCCCACGAGGCAGGGGGATTCACCCCTCCACTTT; CDR3 protein: CASSPTRQGDSPLHF; J gene: TRBJ1-6; V gene: TRBV19; D gene: TRBD1; clone size: .
CDR3 DNA: TGTGCCAGCAGTTACGGGACTAGCTGGGCGCCCACGAGCTCCTACGAGCAGTACTTC; CDR3 protein: CASSYGTSWAPTSSYEQYF; J gene: TRBJ2-7; V gene: TRBV7-6; D gene: TRBD2; clone size: once
CDR3 DNA: TGTGCCAGCAGCCAGACACTAGACAACACAGAAACCCAGCATTTT; CDR3 protein: CASSQTLDNTETQHF; J gene: TRBJ1-5; V gene: TRBV5-5; D gene: .; clone size: .
CDR3 DNA: TGTGCCAGCTCAACTGGTATGAACACTGAGGCTTTCTTT; CDR3 protein: CASSTGMNTEAFF; J gene: TRBJ1-1; V gene: TRBV18; D gene: .; clone size: .
CDR3 DNA: TGTGCCAGCAGTTTCGACCCAACTAATGAAAAACTGTTTTTT; CDR3 protein: CASSFDPTNEKLFF; J gene: TRBJ1-4; V gene: TRBV27; D gene: .; clone size: .
CDR3 DNA: TGCGCCAGCAGTGTCAGGCCTAACTATGGCTACACCTTC; CDR3 protein: CASSVRPNYGYTF; J gene: TRBJ1-2; V gene: TRBV10-1; D gene: .; clone size: .
CDR3 DNA: TGCGCCAGCAGCCAGGGGGATGGGGAGACCCAGTACTTC; CDR3 protein: CASSQGDGETQYF; J gene: TRBJ2-5; V gene: TRBV10-1; D gene: TRBD1; clone size: .
CDR3 DNA: TGCAGCGTTGGGTCTATGAACACTGAAGCTTTCTTT; CDR3 protein: CSVGSMNTEAFF; J gene: TRBJ1-1; V gene: TRBV29-1; D gene: .; clone size: .
CDR3 DNA: TGTGCCAGCTACCCAGGGGGCCAAGGTGAAAAACTGTTTTTT; CDR3 protein: CASYPGGQGEKLFF; J gene: TRBJ1-4; V gene: TRBV28; D gene: TRBD1; clone size: .
CDR3 DNA: TGTGCCTGGAGTGGGGGGGCTCCGTATTTT; CDR3 protein: CAWSGGAPYF; J gene: TRBJ2-3; V gene: TRBV30; D gene: .; clone size: .
CDR3 DNA: TGTGCCAGCAGCTTAGAGGGGACCTCCCTCAACGAGCAGTACTTC; CDR3 protein: CASSLEGTSLNEQYF; J gene: TRBJ2-7; V gene: TRBV7-2; D gene: .; clone size: .
CDR3 DNA: TGCGCCAGCAGCTTGGAGGGTTGGGACACCGGGGAGCTGTTTTTT; CDR3 protein: CASSLEGWDTGELFF; J gene: TRBJ2-2; V gene: TRBV5-1; D gene: .; clone size: .
CDR3 DNA: TGTGCCAGCAGCAACACAGGGCCGAATGAAGCTTTCTTT; CDR3 protein: CASSNTGPNEAFF; J gene: TRBJ1-1; V gene: TRBV7-6; D gene: .; clone size: .
CDR3 DNA: TGTGCCAGCAGCTTGGAGGCTAGCGATGCAGATACGCAGTATTTT; CDR3 protein: CASSLEASDADTQYF; J gene: TRBJ2-3; V gene: TRBV5-4; D gene: .; clone size: .
CDR3 DNA: TGTGCCAGCAGCTTCCCTCGGGAGGGGGGCGCAGAGACCCAGTACTTC; CDR3 protein: CASSFPREGGAETQYF; J gene: TRBJ2-5; V gene: TRBV7-6; D gene: TRBD2; clone size: .
CDR3 DNA: TGTGCCAGCACTCCAGACACAGACTCCTACAATGAGCAGTTCTTC; CDR3 protein: CASTPDTDSYNEQFF; J gene: TRBJ2-1; V gene: TRBV6-5; D gene: .; clone size: .
CDR3 DNA: TGTGCCAGCAGCTTGGACCCCAGGGGAACGGGATCACCCCTCCACTTT; CDR3 protein: CASSLDPRGTGSPLHF; J gene: TRBJ1-6; V gene: TRBV5-4; D gene: .; clone size: .
CDR3 DNA: TGTGCCTGGAAGACAGGGAGAGGGGCTAATGAAAAACTGTTTTTT; CDR3 protein: CAWKTGRGANEKLFF; J gene: TRBJ1-4; V gene: TRBV30; D gene: TRBD1; clone size: once
CDR3 DNA: TGTGCCAGCGGGGGAATGGGGCCGTTCTACGAGCAGTACTTC; CDR3 protein: CASGGMGPFYEQYF; J gene: TRBJ2-7; V gene: TRBV27; D gene: .; clone size: .
CDR3 DNA: TGTGCCAGCAGTCCTCGGGACAGGGGCTACGAGCAGTACTTC; CDR3 protein: CASSPRDRGYEQYF; J gene: TRBJ2-7; V gene: TRBV27; D gene: TRBD1; clone size: .
CDR3 DNA: TGTGCCAGCCGACAGGGGGAAAAACTGTTTTTT; CDR3 protein: CASRQGEKLFF; J gene: TRBJ1-4; V gene: TRBV2; D gene: TRBD1; clone size: .
CDR3 DNA: TGTGCCATCATTTCGACAGCCGAGGGCCCCCAGCATTTT; CDR3 protein: CAIISTAEGPQHF; J gene: TRBJ1-5; V gene: TRBV10-3; D gene: .; clone size: few
CDR3 DNA: TGTGCCAGCAGTTACGGGGGGAGGGGTCCCTACAATGAGCAGTTCTTC; CDR3 protein: CASSYGGRGPYNEQFF; J gene: TRBJ2-1; V gene: TRBV6-5; D gene: TRBD2; clone size: .
CDR3 DNA: TGTGCCTGGAGAAGGAGGGGTAACACCGGGGAGCTGTTTTTT; CDR3 protein: CAWRRRGNTGELFF; J gene: TRBJ2-2; V gene: TRBV30; D gene: .; clone size: .
CDR3 DNA: TGTGCCAGCCTATTTGTCGGGGAGCAGTACTTC; CDR3 protein: CASLFVGEQYF; J gene: TRBJ2-7; V gene: TRBV5-4; D gene: .; clone size: .
CDR3 DNA: TGTGCCAGCAGTACAGCAGGGGGCGGGTTCTACGAGCAGTACTTC; CDR3 protein: CASSTAGGGFYEQYF; J gene: TRBJ2-7; V gene: TRBV4-2; D gene: TRBD1; clone size: .
CDR3 DNA: TGTGCCAGCCTTACTAGCGGGAGTATGAATGAGCAGTTCTTC; CDR3 protein: CASLTSGSMNEQFF; J gene: TRBJ2-1; V gene: TRBV7-9; D gene: TRBD2; clone size: .